This TCR beta chain was profiled in a study of blood T cells in healthy people across ages. With a J-beta primer mix and a sample-barcoded 5' primer, a second PCR ran 7 to 11 cycles. A 12-random-nucleotide template-switch adaptor tagged each cDNA molecule. MiXCR was run by TCRdb on the 5' RACE reads, yielding one entry per CDR3 protein. The sample contains 1.5 million to 2 million distinct CDR3 sequences, roughly 52% of which appear only once. The V gene end was trimmed by 3 bases and the J gene end by 4 bases; junction bases not matched to a gene: 5. Germline-derived CDR1 and CDR2 are MNHNS and SASEGT. There are 15 residues in the CDR3. Every donor gave 8 to 10 milliliters of peripheral blood. With each sample, at least 6 micrograms of total RNA were extracted.

This TCR derives from a woman in her 40s in good health. The chain recombines TRBV6-1 with TRBJ1-2; 10 positions agree with TRBD1. Sequenced input: blood. As DNA, the CDR3 is TGTGCCAGCAGTGACAGGGACAGGGGATCCTATGGCTACACCTTC. This translates into CASSDRDRGSYGYTF.